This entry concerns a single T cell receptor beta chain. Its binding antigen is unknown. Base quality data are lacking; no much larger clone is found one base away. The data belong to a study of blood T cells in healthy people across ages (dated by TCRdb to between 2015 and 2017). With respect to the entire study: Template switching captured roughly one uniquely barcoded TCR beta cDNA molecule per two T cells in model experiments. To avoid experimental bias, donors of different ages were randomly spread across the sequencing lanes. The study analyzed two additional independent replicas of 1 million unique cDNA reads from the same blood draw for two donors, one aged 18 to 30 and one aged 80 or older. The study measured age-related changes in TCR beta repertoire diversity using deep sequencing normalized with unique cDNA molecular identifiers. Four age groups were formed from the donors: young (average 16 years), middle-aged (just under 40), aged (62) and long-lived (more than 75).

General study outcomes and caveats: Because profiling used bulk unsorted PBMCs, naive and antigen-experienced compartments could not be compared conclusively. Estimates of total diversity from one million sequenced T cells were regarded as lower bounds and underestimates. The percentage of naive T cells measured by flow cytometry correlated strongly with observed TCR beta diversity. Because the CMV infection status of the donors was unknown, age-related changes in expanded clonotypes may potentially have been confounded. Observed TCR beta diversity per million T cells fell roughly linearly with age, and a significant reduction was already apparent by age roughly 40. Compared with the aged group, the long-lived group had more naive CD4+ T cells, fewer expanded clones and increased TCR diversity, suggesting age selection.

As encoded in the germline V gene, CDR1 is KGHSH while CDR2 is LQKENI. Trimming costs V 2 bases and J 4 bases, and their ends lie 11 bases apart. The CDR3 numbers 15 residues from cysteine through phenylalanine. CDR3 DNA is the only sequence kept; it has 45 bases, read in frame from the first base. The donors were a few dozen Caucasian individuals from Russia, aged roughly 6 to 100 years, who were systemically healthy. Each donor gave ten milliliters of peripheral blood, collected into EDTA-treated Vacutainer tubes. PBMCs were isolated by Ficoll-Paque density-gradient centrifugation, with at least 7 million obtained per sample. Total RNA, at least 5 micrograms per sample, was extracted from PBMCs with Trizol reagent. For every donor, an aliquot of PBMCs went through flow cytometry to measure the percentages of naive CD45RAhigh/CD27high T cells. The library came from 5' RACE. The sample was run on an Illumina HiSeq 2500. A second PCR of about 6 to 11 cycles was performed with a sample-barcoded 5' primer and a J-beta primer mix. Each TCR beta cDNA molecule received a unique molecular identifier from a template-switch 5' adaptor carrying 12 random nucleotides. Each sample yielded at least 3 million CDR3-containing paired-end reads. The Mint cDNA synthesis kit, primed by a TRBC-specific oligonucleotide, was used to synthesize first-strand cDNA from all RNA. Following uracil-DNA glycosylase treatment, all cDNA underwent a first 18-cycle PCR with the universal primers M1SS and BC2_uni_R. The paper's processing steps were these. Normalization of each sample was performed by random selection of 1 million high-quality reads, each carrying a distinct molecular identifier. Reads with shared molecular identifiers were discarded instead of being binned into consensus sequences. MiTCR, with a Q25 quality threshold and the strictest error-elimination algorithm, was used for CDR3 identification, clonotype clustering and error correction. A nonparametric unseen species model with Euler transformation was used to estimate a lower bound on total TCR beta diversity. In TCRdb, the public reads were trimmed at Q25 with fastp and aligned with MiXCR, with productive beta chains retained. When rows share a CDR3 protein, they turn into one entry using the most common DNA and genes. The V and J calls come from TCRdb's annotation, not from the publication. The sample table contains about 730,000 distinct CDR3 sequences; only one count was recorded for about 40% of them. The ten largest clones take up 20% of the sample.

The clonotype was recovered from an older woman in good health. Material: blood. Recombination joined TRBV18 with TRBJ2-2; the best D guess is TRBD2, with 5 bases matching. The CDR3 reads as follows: CASSPYGSGTGELFF. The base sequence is TGTGCCAGCTCACCATACGGAAGCGGCACCGGGGAGCTGTTTTTT. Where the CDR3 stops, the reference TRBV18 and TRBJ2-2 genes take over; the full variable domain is NAGVMQNPRHLVRRRGQEARLRCSPMKGHSHVYWYRQLPEEGLKFMVYLQKENIIDESGMPKERFSAEFPKEGPSILRIQQVVRGDSAAYFCASSPYGSGTGELFFGEGSRLTVL.